These 27 T cell receptor beta chains came from one sample sequenced in a study of cytomegalovirus exposure and HLA in healthy donors. It was with 60 Vbeta and 13 Jbeta primers that the PCR ran. Profiling relied on immunoSEQ multiplex PCR, and the TCRdb table lists in-frame clones only, not all of them. In the table there are roughly 100,000 clones, roughly three quarters of which are singletons. The sample taken for sequencing was PBMCs. These receptor sequences come from a woman aged 18-29 years in good health and CMV-seropositive.

This clone turned up a few times. The chain is built from TRBV9 and TRBJ1-1; the match to TRBD1 covers 7 bases. This CDR3 spans 16 amino acids. The germline CDR1 and CDR2 sequences are SGDLS and YYNGEE. Trimming at V came to 3 bases and at J to 7 bases, leaving 15 bases not matched to a gene. CDR3 sequence reads: CASSGSVNRGWDEAFF. Written as DNA, the CDR3 is TGTGCCAGCAGCGGAAGTGTCAACAGGGGTTGGGATGAAGCTTTCTTT.

The chain uses TRBV21-1 and TRBJ1-5. TRBV21-1 is a pseudogene. The CDR3 is 13 amino acids. The CDR3 DNA reads TGTGCCAGCAGCCAAGCCCGAGTTCAGCCCCAGCATTTT. Its translation: CASSQARVQPQHF.

The V and J genes are TRBV28 and TRBJ1-2; D unclear. V lost 2 bases, J lost 7 bases, and 5 bases lay in between. The CDR3 loop spans 11 amino acids. Per the germline V gene, CDR1 is MDHEN and CDR2 is SYDVKM. CDR3 protein: CASSLESGYTF. CDR3 DNA sequence: TGTGCCAGCAGTTTAGAGTCTGGCTACACCTTC.

Written as DNA, the CDR3 is TGTGCCAGCAGCCCGGGGACAGGGACTTCATACGAGCAGTACTTC. Translation gives CASSPGTGTSYEQYF. V usage is TRBV7-6 and J usage is TRBJ2-7; the match to TRBD1 covers 9 bases. Germline CDR1 and CDR2: SGHVS and FNYEAQ. The trim removed 5 bases at V and 4 bases at J, leaving 9 bases unmatched. The CDR3 has 15 residues.

Only a few counts were recorded for this clone. This chain connects TRBV5-6 to TRBJ1-5; D may be TRBD1 (5 bases). Germline V gene data show CDR1 as SGHDT and CDR2 as YYEEEE. V gave up 1 base and J gave up 1 base, with 21 bases separating them. The CDR3 has 19 residues. In nucleotides, the CDR3 is TGTGCCAGCAGCTTGACGCCGGGACTTCATCGGGGGAGCAATCAGCCCCAGCATTTT. Translating it yields CASSLTPGLHRGSNQPQHF.

The chain recombines TRBV9 with TRBJ2-3, with a tentative D call TRBD2 (6 bases). This CDR3 has 17 amino acids. Trimming cost V 0 bases and J 0 bases, with 14 bases left between them. Germline CDR1 is SGDLS and CDR2 is YYNGEE. CDR3 DNA sequence: TGTGCCAGCAGCGTAGCAGGGCGGGATGCTAGCACAGATACGCAGTATTTT. This translates into CASSVAGRDASTDTQYF.

V is TRBV4-3 and J is TRBJ1-1, with 8 bases that match TRBD1. The CDR3 extends over 16 amino acids. V lost 6 bases, J lost 1 base, and 10 bases stayed unmatched. Germline V gives CDR1 LGHNA, CDR2 YSLEER. For the CDR3, the DNA is TGCGCCAGCAGGCAAAGTCGACAGGGGAGGAACACTGAAGCTTTCTTT. Its translation is CASRQSRQGRNTEAFF.

The chain joins TRBV19 to TRBJ2-3; 7 bases line up with TRBD2. This CDR3 is 17 amino acids long. CDR1 is LNHDA and CDR2 is SQIVND in the germline V gene (reference sequence). V lost 4 bases to trimming and J lost 2 bases; unmatched junction nucleotides: 12. CDR3 residues: CASSSSWASGHTDTQYF. The CDR3 nucleotides read TGTGCCAGTAGTAGTTCGTGGGCTAGCGGACACACAGATACGCAGTATTTT.

This chain links TRBV9 with TRBJ1-1, with 8 bases that match TRBD1. The CDR3 covers 15 residues. J was trimmed by 6 bases and V by 0 bases; bases with no gene match: 7. Per the germline V gene, CDR1 is SGDLS and CDR2 is YYNGEE. The DNA of the CDR3 is TGTGCCAGCAGCGTAGGACATGGGACAGGCTCTGAAGCTTTCTTT. It specifies CASSVGHGTGSEAFF.

The gene calls are TRBV4-1 and TRBJ1-5, with 8 bases identical to TRBD1. The CDR3 is 18 amino acids. V gave up 1 base and J gave up 5 bases; unmatched junction bases: 13. Germline V gene data show CDR1 as MGHRA and CDR2 as YSYEKL. The CDR3 sequence is CASSQVPTTGTGYQPQHF. The CDR3 nucleotides are TGCGCCAGCAGCCAAGTCCCCACAACCGGGACAGGTTATCAGCCCCAGCATTTT.

This chain links TRBV27 with TRBJ2-7, with D possibly being TRBD2 (6 bases). The CDR3 extends over 16 amino acids. Trimming cost V 5 bases and J 7 bases, with 24 bases left between them. Germline V gene data show CDR1 as MNHEY and CDR2 as SMNVEV (reference sequence). The CDR3 coding sequence is TGTGCCAGCAGTGATGGCCGGGACGTGAGACGGGAGGAGCAGTACTTC. Translating gives CASSDGRDVRREEQYF.

This CDR3 is CASSPWTDRGLYNEQFF. CDR3 nucleotide sequence: TGTGCCAGCAGCCCCTGGACGGACAGGGGGCTCTACAATGAGCAGTTCTTC. The chain uses TRBV21-1 and TRBJ2-1; the listed D gene, TRBD1, was not tested against the DNA. TRBV21-1 constitutes a pseudogene. The CDR3 totals 17 residues.

The chain couples TRBV7-2 to TRBJ2-4; 7 positions agree with TRBD2. Germline CDR1 SGHTA, CDR2 FQGNSA. The CDR3 loop spans 14 amino acids. Unmatched junction bases numbered 3, after V lost 4 bases and J lost 3 bases. The CDR3 is CASSSSSGKNIQYF. CDR3 bases: TGTGCCAGCAGCTCCTCTAGCGGCAAAAACATTCAGTACTTC.

This clone was counted only a few times. The V gene is TRBV6-5, the J gene TRBJ2-4; D is uncertain. Trimming shortened V by 6 bases and J by 0 bases, and 12 bases separated the two germline ends. Germline V lookup: CDR1 MNHEY, CDR2 SVGAGI. The CDR3 is made up of 15 amino acids. The CDR3, as DNA: TGTGCCAGCAGCCTGGGCATGGGAGCCAAAAACATTCAGTACTTC. As protein: CASSLGMGAKNIQYF.

This clone appeared once. The chain joins TRBV5-1 to TRBJ2-7, with 7 bases lining up with TRBD2. Losses at the gene ends were 0 bases for V and 0 bases for J; bases not matched to a gene: 30. Germline assignment: CDR1 SGHRS and CDR2 YFSETQ. This CDR3 contains 24 residues. In DNA, the CDR3 is TGCGCCAGCAGCTTGGGTCTCCCGACGATCCGTAGGGAGGGCCAGCAAACCCCCTCCTACGAGCAGTACTTC. Residues: CASSLGLPTIRREGQQTPSYEQYF.

The chain carries TRBV5-1 and TRBJ1-6; 10 positions match TRBD1. V lost 0 bases to trimming and J lost 10 bases; unmatched junction nucleotides: 7. The germline gives CDR1 SGHRS, CDR2 YFSETQ. This CDR3 comprises 16 residues. The CDR3: CASSLEVGTGASPLHF. The DNA for the CDR3 is TGCGCCAGCAGCTTGGAGGTAGGGACAGGGGCCTCACCCCTCCACTTT.

Points on this clone: This same CDR3 is encoded by further DNA sequences in the sample. This rearrangement joins TRBV11-3 to TRBJ1-3; 10 bases map to TRBD1. Germline loops: CDR1 SGHNT, CDR2 YENEEA. After removal of 6 bases from V and 2 bases from J, the junction contained 4 bases not matched to a gene. This CDR3 is built from 15 residues. The CDR3 DNA sequence: TGTGCCAGCAGTCCGGGACAGGGGCCTGGAAACACCATATATTTT. It is translated as CASSPGQGPGNTIYF.

In regard to this clone: Other nucleotide sequences from this sample produce the same CDR3. The rearrangement links TRBV7-2 to TRBJ2-1; D unclear. Looked up from germline, CDR1 is SGHTA and CDR2 is FQGNSA. V was trimmed by 1 base and J by 5 bases, leaving 6 bases between them. This CDR3 spans 13 amino acids. The CDR3 DNA is TGTGCCAGCAGCTTAGAGCTTAACAATGAGCAGTTCTTC. Its protein product is CASSLELNNEQFF.

As concerns this clone: The junction shows a germline mismatch at one end, possibly a read error. This chain joins TRBV7-7 and TRBJ2-1; the match to TRBD2 covers 7 bases. This CDR3 has 15 residues. Germline-derived CDR1 and CDR2 are SSHAT and FNYEAQ (reference sequence). The DNA of the CDR3 is TGTGCTAGCAGCTTAGAGGGCGGGAGTTACAATGAGCAGTTCTTC. Translated: CASSLEGGSYNEQFF.

This clone was seen once. This rearrangement joins TRBV21-1 to TRBJ1-5; TRBD1, the table's D call, was not compared with the DNA. TRBV21-1 is a recognized pseudogene. The CDR3 loop spans 16 amino acids. Written as DNA, the CDR3 is TGTGCCAGCAGCAATACTCCGGACAGGAGGCATCAGCCCCAGCATTTT. This codes for CASSNTPDRRHQPQHF.

In its sample, this clone was seen a few times. The V and J genes are TRBV28 and TRBJ1-5; D is undetermined. Trimming removed 0 bases at V and 6 bases at J, with 3 bases between. Germline V lookup: CDR1 MDHEN, CDR2 SYDVKM. The CDR3 loop spans 12 amino acids. This chain's CDR3 is CASSLWAQPQHF. The CDR3 bases are TGTGCCAGCAGTTTATGGGCTCAGCCCCAGCATTTT.

V and J are TRBV5-5 and TRBJ1-5, with 7 positions matching TRBD1. Germline-derived CDR1 and CDR2 are SGHKS and YYEKEE (reference sequence). CDR3 size: 14 residues. The V gene end was trimmed by 0 bases and the J gene end by 6 bases; junction bases not matched to a gene: 3. Here the CDR3 DNA reads TGTGCCAGCAGCTTGGAAGGGGGCTTTCAGCCCCAGCATTTT. Protein product: CASSLEGGFQPQHF.

This clone was counted only a few times. The chain uses TRBV7-8 and TRBJ1-1, with D perhaps TRBD1 (5 bases). The germline V and J ends were trimmed by 1 base and 0 bases, with 21 bases remaining between them. Germline V lookup: CDR1 SGHVS, CDR2 FQNEAQ. The CDR3 consists of 19 residues. The CDR3 coding sequence is TGTGCCAGCAGCTTAGATTGGGTCAGGGTGGGGATAGTGAACACTGAAGCTTTCTTT. Translation: CASSLDWVRVGIVNTEAFF.

The rearrangement uses TRBV2 and TRBJ1-5; D gene ambiguous. The germline V gene encodes CDR1 SNHLY and CDR2 FYNNEI. V dropped 0 bases and J dropped 5 bases, with 8 bases sitting between them. The CDR3 length is 14 residues. Written as DNA, the CDR3 is TGTGCCAGCAGTGAAGCTCCCAATTATCAGCCCCAGCATTTT. Its protein product is CASSEAPNYQPQHF.

This clone appeared once. This chain uses TRBV19 with TRBJ2-1; 10 bases map to TRBD2. The germline V gene has CDR1 LNHDA and CDR2 SQIVND (reference sequence). This CDR3 contains 16 residues. Trimming took 1 base from V and 8 from J; bases not matched to a gene: 8. The CDR3: CASSIGGSGRIYEQFF. The CDR3 DNA follows: TGTGCCAGTAGTATAGGTGGTAGCGGGAGGATATATGAGCAGTTCTTC.

The V and J genes are TRBV10-3 and TRBJ2-2; 10 bases fit TRBD1. Germline CDR1 ENHRY, CDR2 SYGVKD. Trimming cost V 9 bases and J 0 bases; bases outside gene matches: 4. There are 15 residues in the CDR3. CDR3 amino acids: CAIGTGAANTGELFF. As DNA, the CDR3 is TGTGCCATAGGGACAGGGGCCGCGAACACCGGGGAGCTGTTTTTT.

The rearrangement uses TRBV6-1 and TRBJ1-1; perhaps TRBD1 as D (6 bases). The length of the CDR3 is 14 residues. Between the trimmed V and J ends, which lost 7 bases and 1 base, there was a span of 13 bases. The V gene's germline CDR1 is MNHNS and CDR2 SASEGT. CDR3: CASKFRGGNTEAFF. Here the CDR3 DNA reads TGTGCCAGCAAGTTTAGGGGGGGGAACACTGAAGCTTTCTTT.